This is a list of T cell receptor beta chains from one sample in a study of T cell responses to AZD1222 COVID-19 vaccine. The assay was immunoSEQ multiplex PCR, and TCRdb's table has in-frame clones only and misses some. Here the sample spans some 80,000 clones, roughly 88% being singletons. The sample was peripheral blood, taken on day 0 of AZD1222 vaccination. These receptors all come from an adult in good health. The CDR3 runs from the conserved cysteine through the conserved F or W. D genes are given only for firm matches. For some rows the clone size is stated as once, few or many, or as a class when expanded; others skip it.

j_call v_call d_call clone_size cdr3_nt cdr3_aa
TRBJ2-5 TRBV7-2 TRBD2 . TGTGCCAGCGCCGAAAGCGGGAGTGGCGAGACCCAGTACTTC CASAESGSGETQYF
TRBJ2-7 TRBV7-2 TRBD2 . TGTGCCAGCAGCGCTGCCCCGGCTAGCGGGGTTCACTTCTCCTACGAGCAGTACTTC CASSAAPASGVHFSYEQYF
TRBJ2-2 TRBV30 TRBD2 . TGTGCCTGGGCCCACGGGGGGGCGAGCACCGGGGAGCTGTTTTTT CAWAHGGASTGELFF
TRBJ2-5 TRBV3-1/TRBV3-2 . . TGTGCCAGCAGCCAGACCGAGACCCAGTACTTC CASSQTETQYF
TRBJ1-5 TRBV11-2 . . TGTGCCAGCAGCGACTTAAAAGGACATAGCAATCAGCCCCAGCATTTT CASSDLKGHSNQPQHF
TRBJ1-2 TRBV6-6 . once TGTGCCAGCAACTCGCAGGCCAATAACTATGGCTACACCTTC CASNSQANNYGYTF
TRBJ1-4 TRBV29-1 TRBD1 . TGCAGCGCCGGAGGGGGCGCAGCTAATGAAAAACTGTTTTTT CSAGGGAANEKLFF
TRBJ2-1 TRBV6-6 TRBD2 . TGTGCCAGCTCCCCCGGGACTAGGGGCTACAATGAGCAGTTCTTC CASSPGTRGYNEQFF
TRBJ1-1 TRBV30 . . TGTGCCCAAAGGACAGTTGGGGGGATCACTGAAGCTTTCTTT CAQRTVGGITEAFF
TRBJ2-7 TRBV20-1 TRBD2 . TGCAGTGCTAGTCCCCCACCCGGGACTAGCGGGAGTATCTCCTACGAGCAGTACTTC CSASPPPGTSGSISYEQYF
TRBJ1-4 TRBV28 . . TGTGCCAGCAGCTACCGACAGGTTGATGAAAAACTGTTTTTT CASSYRQVDEKLFF
TRBJ1-5 TRBV7-6 TRBD1 . TGTGCCAGCAGCCTGGGACAGGGGGTATCAAATCAGCCCCAGCATTTT CASSLGQGVSNQPQHF
TRBJ2-7 TRBV5-1 . . TGCGCCAGCAGGGAGGGGAACGAGCAGTACTTC CASREGNEQYF
TRBJ1-6 TRBV7-2 . once TGTGCCAGCAGCCCAGCGAGAAATAATAATTCACCCCTCCACTTT CASSPARNNNSPLHF
TRBJ1-2 TRBV5-1 . once TGCGCCAGCAGCTTGGAGGCGAACTCTAACTATGGCTACACCTTC CASSLEANSNYGYTF
TRBJ1-5 TRBV3-1/TRBV3-2 TRBD1 . TGTGCCAGCAGCCAAGCCGACAGGGGTGATCAGCCCCAGCATTTT CASSQADRGDQPQHF
TRBJ2-2 TRBV9 TRBD2 . TGTGCCAGCAGCGTAGCTACGGGTGGTAAGGGGAGGGACACCGGGGAGCTGTTTTTT CASSVATGGKGRDTGELFF